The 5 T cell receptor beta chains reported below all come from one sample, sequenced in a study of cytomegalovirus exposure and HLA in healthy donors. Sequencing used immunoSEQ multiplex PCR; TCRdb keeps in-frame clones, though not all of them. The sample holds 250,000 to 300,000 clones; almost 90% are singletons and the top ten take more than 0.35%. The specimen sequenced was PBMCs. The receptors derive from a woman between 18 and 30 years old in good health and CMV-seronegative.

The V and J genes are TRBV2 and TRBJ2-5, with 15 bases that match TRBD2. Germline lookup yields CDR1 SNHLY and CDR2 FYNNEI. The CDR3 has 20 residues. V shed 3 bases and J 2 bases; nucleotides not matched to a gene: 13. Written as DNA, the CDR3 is TGTGCCAGCAGTGACCTGGGGACTAGCGGGGGGTTTTTCGGTCAAGAGACCCAGTACTTC. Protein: CASSDLGTSGGFFGQETQYF.

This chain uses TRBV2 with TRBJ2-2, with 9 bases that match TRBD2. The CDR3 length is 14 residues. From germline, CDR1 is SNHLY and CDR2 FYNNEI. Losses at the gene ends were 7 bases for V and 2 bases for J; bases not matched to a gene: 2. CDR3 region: CASNSGGNTGELFF. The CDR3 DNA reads TGTGCCAGCAATAGCGGGGGCAACACCGGGGAGCTGTTTTTT.

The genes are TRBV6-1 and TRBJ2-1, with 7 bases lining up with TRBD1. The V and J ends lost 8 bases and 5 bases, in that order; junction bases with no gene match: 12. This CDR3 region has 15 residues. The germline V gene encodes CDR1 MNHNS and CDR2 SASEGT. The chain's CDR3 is CASPITGQPNNEQFF. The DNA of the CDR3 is TGTGCCAGCCCTATTACGGGACAGCCTAACAATGAGCAGTTCTTC.

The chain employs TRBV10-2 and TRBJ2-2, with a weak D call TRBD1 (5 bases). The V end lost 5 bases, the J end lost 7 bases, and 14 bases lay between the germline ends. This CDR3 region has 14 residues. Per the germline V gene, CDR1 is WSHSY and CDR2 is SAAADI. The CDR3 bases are TGCGCCAGCAGTACCAGGGCAGGCAGCGGGGAGCTGTTTTTT. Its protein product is CASSTRAGSGELFF.

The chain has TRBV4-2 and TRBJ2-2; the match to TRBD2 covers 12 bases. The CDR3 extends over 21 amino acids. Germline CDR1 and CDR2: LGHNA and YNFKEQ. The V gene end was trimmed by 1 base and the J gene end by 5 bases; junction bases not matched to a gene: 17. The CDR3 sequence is CASSQAGLGTSGGPGTGELFF. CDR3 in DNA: TGTGCCAGCAGCCAAGCAGGTTTAGGTACTAGCGGGGGGCCGGGGACCGGGGAGCTGTTTTTT.